The following is a T cell receptor (beta chain) sequence with its context. The data were obtained in a study of OX40 agonist ivuxolimab in advanced cancers. Overall study: Three partial responders included one hepatocellular carcinoma patient and two cutaneous melanoma patients.

With 6 bases removed from V and 0 bases from J, the gap between germline ends came to 18 bases. Germline V gene sequence: CDR1 LNHNV, CDR2 YYDKDF (reference sequence). CDR3 length: 18 residues. TCRdb's table, derived via immunoSEQ multiplex PCR, lists solely in-frame clones and lacks some. This sample has about 45,000 clones; approximately 90% occur once, and the top ten carry about 13%. The clonotype originates from an adult with an advanced solid tumor such as melanoma, head and neck, liver or kidney cancer. This sequence joins TRBV15 and TRBJ2-6, with a weak D call TRBD1 (6 bases). The material sequenced was CD4+ or CD8+ T cells sorted from blood, taken in a trial of the OX40 agonist ivuxolimab. CDR3 protein: CATRGEDSRHSGANVLTF. The DNA of the CDR3 is TGTGCCACCAGGGGCGAGGACAGCCGCCACTCTGGGGCCAACGTCCTGACTTTC.